These 30 T cell receptor beta chains originate from one sample sequenced in a study of T cell responses to AZD1222 COVID-19 vaccine. The table came from immunoSEQ multiplex PCR; TCRdb's copy has only in-frame clones and leaves some out. The table includes 150,000 to 200,000 clones, about 91% detected once. The sample here was peripheral blood, taken 28 days after the second AZD1222 dose. Every receptor here comes from an adult who received the AZD1222 COVID-19 vaccine.

The chain recombines TRBV20-1 with TRBJ2-3; D might be TRBD2 (6 bases). The CDR3 runs to 14 residues. CDR1 DFQATT and CDR2 SNEGSKA come from the germline V gene (reference sequence). Between the trimmed V and J ends, which lost 3 bases and 8 bases, there was a span of 18 bases. The CDR3 nucleotides read TGCAGTGCTAGTGGGGCGGGGAAGTTAGGTACGCAGTATTTT. Translated, it gives CSASGAGKLGTQYF.

The rearrangement joins TRBV27 to TRBJ2-1; the match to TRBD1 covers 10 bases. The CDR3 extends over 15 amino acids. The V segment lost 6 bases and the J segment 9 bases; nucleotides outside the gene matches: 11. Germline-derived CDR1 and CDR2 are MNHEY and SMNVEV (reference sequence). The CDR3 nucleotides are TGTGCCAGCAGAACGTCCGGAGGACAGGGGGGTGAGCAGTTCTTC. Translation gives CASRTSGGQGGEQFF.

V and J are TRBV28 and TRBJ1-5, with 8 bases identical to TRBD1. This CDR3 has 15 amino acids. J was trimmed by 3 bases and V by 5 bases; bases with no gene match: 6. From germline, CDR1 is MDHEN and CDR2 SYDVKM. Here the CDR3 reads CASSPQGAYNQPQHF. The CDR3 DNA follows: TGTGCCAGCAGTCCTCAGGGGGCGTACAATCAGCCCCAGCATTTT.

The chain couples TRBV7-2 to TRBJ2-7; D may match TRBD1 or TRBD2 (5 bases each). The CDR3 sequence is 15 residues long. Per germline, CDR1 SGHTA and CDR2 FQGNSA. The V end lost 3 bases, the J end lost 2 bases, and 14 bases lay between the germline ends. CDR3 nucleotides: TGTGCCAGCAGCTTGCCAGGGACGGTAACCTACGAGCAGTACTTC. Amino acid sequence: CASSLPGTVTYEQYF.

CDR3 DNA sequence: TGTGCCAGCAGCTCTGGACAGGGAGTTAACTATGGCTACACCTTC. Protein sequence: CASSSGQGVNYGYTF. The V and J genes are TRBV7-9 and TRBJ1-2, with TRBD1 matching over 8 bases. With 4 bases clipped from V and 1 base from J, the junction kept 5 bases outside the gene matches. The CDR3 is 15 residues long. CDR1 and CDR2 from the germline V gene are SEHNR and FQNEAQ (reference sequence).

V is TRBV30 and J is TRBJ1-4; D ambiguous. Per the germline V gene, CDR1 is GTSNPN and CDR2 is SVGIG (reference sequence). With 7 bases removed from V and 8 bases from J, the gap between germline ends came to 14 bases. The CDR3 sequence is 12 residues long. CDR3 coding DNA: TGTGCCTCCACAAGGCTTGGGGAAAAACTGTTTTTT. Its translation is CASTRLGEKLFF.

The chain combines TRBV12-3 or TRBV12-4 with TRBJ1-2; no reliable D call. The CDR3 runs to 13 residues. The V and J ends lost 0 bases and 4 bases respectively, with 6 bases between them. As DNA, the CDR3 is TGTGCCAGCAGTTTAGCTACCTCCTATGGCTACACCTTC. This gives the protein CASSLATSYGYTF.

The chain links TRBV10-3 to TRBJ2-1; TRBD2 matches at 8 bases. Germline values: CDR1 ENHRY, CDR2 SYGVKD. V was clipped by 2 bases and J by 0 bases; unmatched bases: 15. CDR3 size: 20 residues. CDR3 bases: TGTGCCATCAGTGAGAGAGAGGCTAGCGGGCCCAAAAGCTCCTACAATGAGCAGTTCTTC. Translating gives CAISEREASGPKSSYNEQFF.

The chain links TRBV3-1 (or the pseudogene TRBV3-2) to TRBJ2-1; TRBD2 matches 7 bases. There are 17 residues in the CDR3. CDR1 and CDR2 from the germline V gene are LGHDT and YNNKEL (reference sequence). Trimming removed 3 bases from V and 3 bases from J; junction bases left unmatched: 11. The CDR3 DNA reads as TGTGCCAGCAGCCACTCCTTGGGGGGGAGGGGCTACAATGAGCAGTTCTTC. Its translation is CASSHSLGGRGYNEQFF.

The CDR3 DNA reads TGTGCCAGCAGTGCGGGTCAGGGACAGGGACATCATTCACCCCTCCACTTT. Translation gives CASSAGQGQGHHSPLHF. The chain joins TRBV28 to TRBJ1-6, with 9 bases aligning to TRBD1. V dropped 5 bases and J dropped 8; count of bases not matched to a gene: 13. CDR1 MDHEN and CDR2 SYDVKM come from the germline V gene. The CDR3 is made up of 17 amino acids.

On this clone: Other DNA sequences in this sample translate to the same CDR3. The chain uses TRBV7-9 and TRBJ2-7; D may be TRBD1 (5 bases). Germline V gene lookup returns CDR1 SEHNR and CDR2 FQNEAQ (reference sequence). Trimming removed 5 bases from V and 2 bases from J, with 10 bases in between. The CDR3 is 13 residues long. This chain's CDR3 is CASSLKGPYEQYF. Written as DNA, the CDR3 is TGTGCCAGCAGCCTAAAGGGGCCCTACGAGCAGTACTTC.

The chain joins TRBV7-8 to TRBJ2-2; 7 bases agree with TRBD2. The germline V gene has CDR1 SGHVS and CDR2 FQNEAQ. This CDR3 has 20 amino acids. J gave up 1 base and V 5 bases, and 19 bases lay outside the gene matches. For the CDR3, the DNA is TGTGCCAGCAGCCATGAGGGTGATCCGGGGGGTTCGGGGAACACCGGGGAGCTGTTTTTT. It yields the protein CASSHEGDPGGSGNTGELFF.

V and J are TRBV19 and TRBJ2-1; the match to TRBD2 covers 13 bases. Germline V gene sequence: CDR1 LNHDA, CDR2 SQIVND (reference sequence). V was pared by 4 bases and J by 7 bases, with 4 bases of the junction left unmatched. The CDR3 sequence is 15 residues long. The CDR3 coding sequence is TGTGCCAGTAGTAGGGGGACTAGCGGGGCAAATGAGCAGTTCTTC. Translated, it gives CASSRGTSGANEQFF.

The chain combines TRBV9 with TRBJ1-1; D is perhaps TRBD1 (5 bases). Trimming left V 0 bases short and J 5 bases short, with 14 bases between. From germline, CDR1 is SGDLS and CDR2 YYNGEE. The CDR3 is made up of 15 amino acids. CDR3 in DNA: TGTGCCAGCAGCGTAGATGAGGGGTCGAGAACTGAAGCTTTCTTT. Its protein product is CASSVDEGSRTEAFF.

The V gene is TRBV24-1, the J gene TRBJ2-7, with 7 positions matching TRBD1. The CDR3 runs 15 residues. Germline CDR1 and CDR2: KGHDR and SFDVKD. With 2 bases clipped from V and 4 bases from J, the junction kept 7 bases outside the gene matches. The CDR3 reads CATSDSTGFGYEQYF. For the CDR3, the DNA is TGTGCCACCAGTGATTCGACAGGGTTTGGATACGAGCAGTACTTC.

This chain joins TRBV4-3 and TRBJ2-2, with 9 positions matching TRBD1. This CDR3 is built from 16 residues. The V gene's germline CDR1 is LGHNA and CDR2 YSLEER. J gave up 5 bases and V 1 base, and 5 bases lay outside the gene matches. The CDR3 region is CASSQADRGPTGELFF. CDR3 DNA: TGCGCCAGCAGCCAAGCGGACAGGGGACCGACCGGGGAGCTGTTTTTT.

This chain uses TRBV20-1 with TRBJ1-5; D ambiguous. The CDR3 length is 12 residues. CDR1 is DFQATT, CDR2 SNEGSKA, per germline (reference sequence). Trimming pared 3 bases from V and 4 bases from J, leaving 7 bases between. CDR3 protein: CSASDGNQPQHF. In DNA, the CDR3 is TGCAGTGCTAGTGATGGGAATCAGCCCCAGCATTTT.

The chain joins TRBV15 to TRBJ2-3, with unresolved D. There are 15 residues in the CDR3. Germline V gene sequence: CDR1 LNHNV, CDR2 YYDKDF (reference sequence). V lost 1 base to trimming and J lost 1 base, with 9 bases between them. CDR3 region: CATSRGGQGTDTQYF. Here the CDR3 DNA reads TGTGCCACCAGCAGAGGGGGTCAGGGCACAGATACGCAGTATTTT.

The chain recombines TRBV7-9 with TRBJ1-6; D is undetermined. The ends were cut back, 5 bases at V and 10 bases at J, with 12 bases in the middle. The CDR3 contains 13 residues. Germline CDR1 is SEHNR and CDR2 is FQNEAQ (reference sequence). The CDR3 region is CASSPRAGSPLHF. Written as DNA, the CDR3 is TGTGCCAGCAGCCCGCGTGCGGGCTCACCCCTCCACTTT.

The chain couples TRBV6-2 or TRBV6-3 to TRBJ2-5; 13 bases fit TRBD2. J gave up 3 bases and V 4 bases, and 8 bases lay outside the gene matches. The CDR3 spans 17 residues. CDR1 and CDR2 (germline): MNHEY, SVGEGT. The CDR3 sequence: CASSSSVGLAGKETQYF. The CDR3 bases are TGTGCCAGCAGTTCCTCTGTGGGACTAGCGGGAAAAGAGACCCAGTACTTC.

This sequence joins TRBV30 and TRBJ1-3; the match to TRBD1 covers 7 bases. The length of the CDR3 is 12 residues. Losses at the gene ends were 2 bases for V and 16 bases for J; bases not matched to a gene: 11. Germline-derived CDR1 and CDR2 are GTSNPN and SVGIG (reference sequence). CDR3 in amino acids: CAWSPLGQDWYF. The CDR3 DNA sequence: TGTGCCTGGAGTCCCCTAGGACAGGACTGGTATTTT.

A remark on this clone: One end of the junction fails to match germline, which may point to a read error. The chain employs TRBV7-7 and TRBJ1-2; 9 bases map to TRBD1. The CDR3 extends over 13 amino acids. The germline V gene has CDR1 SSHAT and CDR2 FNYEAQ (reference sequence). CDR3 protein: CASSRRTGDGYTF. CDR3 in DNA: TGTGCTAGCAGCCGTCGGACAGGGGACGGCTACACCTTC.

The chain employs TRBV5-8 and TRBJ2-5, with D possibly matching TRBD1 (6 bases). The CDR3 is made up of 14 amino acids. Germline assignment: CDR1 SGHTS and CDR2 YDEGEE. V dropped 0 bases and J dropped 1 base, with 7 bases sitting between them. The CDR3 protein is CASSLARGQETQYF. The CDR3, as DNA: TGTGCCAGCAGCTTGGCCAGGGGCCAAGAGACCCAGTACTTC.

The rearrangement uses TRBV18 and TRBJ1-2; TRBD1 aligns across 7 bases. Germline CDR1 reads KGHSH; CDR2 reads LQKENI. Unmatched junction bases numbered 9, after V lost 6 bases and J lost 5 bases. The CDR3 runs 14 residues. The CDR3 loop is CASSPDRKGYGYTF. CDR3 nucleotides: TGTGCCAGCTCCCCGGACAGGAAAGGATATGGCTACACCTTC.

This clone showed up just a few times. This rearrangement joins TRBV6-5 to TRBJ2-3, with 12 bases that match TRBD2. The CDR3 spans 16 residues. Germline values: CDR1 MNHEY, CDR2 SVGAGI. The junction had 3 bases not matched to a gene; V was cut back by 0 bases and J by 5 bases. CDR3 DNA: TGTGCCAGCAGTTACTCGCCGGGACTAGCGGGAGATACGCAGTATTTT. It is translated as CASSYSPGLAGDTQYF.

The rearrangement uses TRBV30 and TRBJ1-5; D remains unclear. The CDR3 spans 13 residues. V dropped 2 bases and J dropped 5 bases, with 10 bases sitting between them. Looked up from germline, CDR1 is GTSNPN and CDR2 is SVGIG (reference sequence). Here the CDR3 reads CAWSPGPYQPQHF. CDR3 bases: TGTGCCTGGAGTCCGGGTCCTTATCAGCCCCAGCATTTT.

The chain uses TRBV6-1 and TRBJ1-2; D is perhaps TRBD1 (6 bases). Germline CDR1 is MNHNS and CDR2 is SASEGT. This CDR3 is built from 16 residues. V shed 3 bases and J shed 8 bases, with 22 bases lying between them. CDR3 bases: TGTGCCAGCAGTGACGGGGTAGGGGGGGGGCGAGGCGGCTACACCTTC. Translating gives CASSDGVGGGRGGYTF.

The V gene is TRBV5-1, the J gene TRBJ2-5; a weak D match, TRBD2 (6 bases). V was cut by 0 bases and J by 1 base, with 13 bases left in between. Germline CDR1 is SGHRS and CDR2 is YFSETQ. CDR3 length equals 16 residues. In DNA form, the CDR3 reads TGCGCCAGCAGCTTGGCCGGGGGAGTACTCCAAGAGACCCAGTACTTC. The encoded protein is CASSLAGGVLQETQYF.

This chain joins TRBV5-5 and TRBJ1-6; tentatively, D is TRBD1 (5 bases). The CDR3 is 14 amino acids. The V gene lost 4 bases and the J gene lost 10 bases, with 15 bases spanning the gap. Germline V gene lookup returns CDR1 SGHKS and CDR2 YYEKEE (reference sequence). The CDR3 region is CASSVTRGVSPLHF. DNA of the CDR3: TGTGCCAGCAGCGTCACCCGAGGGGTATCACCCCTCCACTTT.

The chain is built from TRBV29-1 and TRBJ1-2; 7 nucleotides align to TRBD1. The CDR3 consists of 12 residues. Germline V lookup: CDR1 SQVTM, CDR2 ANQGSEA. V was clipped by 2 bases and J by 7 bases; unmatched bases: 4. The CDR3 sequence: CSVEWGQTGYTF. CDR3 sequence (DNA): TGCAGCGTTGAATGGGGACAGACTGGCTACACCTTC.